Shown below are 17 T cell receptor beta chains from a single sample sequenced in a study of cytomegalovirus exposure and HLA in healthy donors (dated by TCRdb to between 2016 and 2019). Libraries came from the immunoSEQ multiplex PCR assay. The multiplex PCR relied on a mix of 60 forward primers for TCR Vbeta segments and 13 reverse primers for TCR Jbeta segments. Held by TCRdb, this immuneACCESS table contains in-frame sequences only and omits some clones. Under half of the omission traces to an unresolved V gene where checked; the cause of the rest is unknown. For this sample there are tens of thousands of clones; 70% to 75% appear just once. Over 30% of the sample comes from the top ten. Sequencing was done on a sample of PBMCs. These receptors all stem from a man in his forties in good health and CMV-seropositive.

This clone came up a few times. The rearrangement links TRBV2 to TRBJ2-7; possibly TRBD1 for D (6 bases). The CDR3 is made up of 14 amino acids. Trimming took 6 bases from V and 3 from J, leaving 15 bases between them. Germline V gene lookup returns CDR1 SNHLY and CDR2 FYNNEI. CDR3 nucleotide sequence: TGTGCCAGCAGGACCTTAGGGGGAATCTACGAGCAGTACTTC. Translating it yields CASRTLGGIYEQYF.

The genes are TRBV7-9 and TRBJ1-2; possible D gene TRBD1, 5 bases. CDR1 and CDR2 (germline): SEHNR, FQNEAQ (reference sequence). V was shortened by 5 bases and J by 4 bases, with 8 bases between the two germline ends. CDR3 size: 12 residues. This chain's CDR3 is CASSQGTYGYTF. CDR3 nucleotides: TGTGCCAGCAGCCAGGGAACCTATGGCTACACCTTC.

This clone was found a few times. The CDR3 protein is CSVRSRVTYEQYF. CDR3 nucleotides: TGCAGCGTTCGGAGCAGGGTTACCTACGAGCAGTACTTC. The V and J genes are TRBV29-1 and TRBJ2-7, with D tentatively TRBD1 (5 bases). Trimming stripped 5 bases from V and 2 bases from J, with 13 bases between. The CDR3 has 13 residues. Germline V CDR1 and CDR2: SQVTM, ANQGSEA.

The V and J genes are TRBV6-1 and TRBJ1-4; D may be TRBD1 (6 bases). The V end lost 6 bases, the J end lost 0 bases, and 11 bases lay between the germline ends. This CDR3 spans 15 amino acids. CDR1 is MNHNS and CDR2 is SASEGT in the germline V gene. The CDR3: CASRRQESTNEKLFF. The DNA of the CDR3 is TGTGCCAGCAGGAGACAGGAATCAACTAATGAAAAACTGTTTTTT.

CDR3 bases: TGCAGCGTTGTGGCTAGCACAGATACGCAGTATTTT. This encodes CSVVASTDTQYF. This sequence joins TRBV29-1 and TRBJ2-3; D remains ambiguous. The germline V and J ends were trimmed by 4 bases and 0 bases, with 5 bases remaining between them. Looked up from germline, CDR1 is SQVTM and CDR2 is ANQGSEA. The CDR3 spans 12 residues.

The V call is TRBV5-4, the J call TRBJ1-4; a weak D match, TRBD1 (5 bases). Germline CDR1 and CDR2: SGHNT and YYREEE (reference sequence). This CDR3 comprises 16 residues. Trimming left V 0 bases short and J 3 bases short, with 12 bases between. The CDR3 coding sequence is TGTGCCAGCAGCTTGGAACCTCAGGGCGCTAATGAAAAACTGTTTTTT. Encoded protein: CASSLEPQGANEKLFF.

V gene TRBV27 combines with J gene TRBJ1-1, with no clear D. The CDR3 has 14 amino acids. Per the germline V gene, CDR1 is MNHEY and CDR2 is SMNVEV (reference sequence). Trimming stripped 2 bases from V and 3 bases from J, with 10 bases between. CDR3 coding DNA: TGTGCCAGCAGTTTACAAGCGGCGGACACTGAAGCTTTCTTT. Translating gives CASSLQAADTEAFF.

The chain employs TRBV29-1 and TRBJ1-5; D remains unclear. Trimming cost V 7 bases and J 1 base, with 11 bases left between them. The CDR3 loop spans 13 amino acids. Looked up from germline, CDR1 is SQVTM and CDR2 is ANQGSEA. The CDR3 DNA reads as TGCAGCGCGGTGTGGGAGAGCAATCAGCCCCAGCATTTT. Translating gives CSAVWESNQPQHF.

The rearrangement joins TRBV4-3 to TRBJ1-2, with a possible D match to TRBD1 (5 bases). Germline CDR1 and CDR2: LGHNA and YSLEER. CDR3 length: 15 residues. The V end was cut by 1 base, the J end by 0 bases, with 9 bases between. The CDR3 sequence: CASSQVVGANYGYTF. CDR3 DNA: TGCGCCAGCAGCCAAGTGGTAGGGGCTAACTATGGCTACACCTTC.

The gene calls are TRBV19 and TRBJ1-4; 11 bases fit TRBD1. The CDR3 is 14 residues long. Germline CDR1 and CDR2: LNHDA and SQIVND (reference sequence). Losses at the gene ends were 4 bases for V and 8 bases for J; bases not matched to a gene: 3. The CDR3 DNA sequence: TGTGCCAGTAGTACCCGGGACAGGGGGGAAAAACTGTTTTTT. It encodes CASSTRDRGEKLFF.

The V and J genes are TRBV5-6 and TRBJ1-1; 8 bases map to TRBD1. The germline gives CDR1 SGHDT, CDR2 YYEEEE. The CDR3 length is 15 residues. V shed 1 base, J shed 4 bases, and the junction held 6 bases outside the gene matches. The CDR3 DNA follows: TGTGCCAGCAGCTTGAGGGCAGGGGGCCGCACTGAAGCTTTCTTT. It translates to CASSLRAGGRTEAFF.

The chain joins TRBV9 to TRBJ1-2; 11 bases are a match to TRBD1. This CDR3 has 17 residues. V lost 4 bases and J lost 8; bases outside the gene matches: 16. CDR1 is SGDLS and CDR2 is YYNGEE in the germline V gene. The CDR3 sequence is CASSFRGGGQGARGYTF. CDR3 coding DNA: TGTGCCAGCAGCTTCCGAGGGGGAGGACAGGGGGCCAGGGGCTACACCTTC.

This chain uses TRBV30 with TRBJ1-2; D gene unclear. This CDR3 has 13 residues. Trimming shortened V by 0 bases and J by 8 bases, and 13 bases separated the two germline ends. In germline, CDR1 is GTSNPN, CDR2 SVGIG (reference sequence). The CDR3, as DNA: TGTGCCTGGAGTGTAAGTGAGGGAAGCGGCTACACCTTC. It codes for CAWSVSEGSGYTF.

V and J are TRBV9 and TRBJ1-2; TRBD1 is a possible D gene (5 bases). This CDR3 is 16 amino acids long. V dropped 4 bases and J dropped 5 bases, with 21 bases sitting between them. Germline CDR1 and CDR2: SGDLS and YYNGEE. This chain's CDR3 is CASSPARTGEEYGYTF. DNA of the CDR3: TGTGCCAGCAGCCCGGCCCGAACAGGCGAAGAGTATGGCTACACCTTC.

This clone was seen once. The chain is built from TRBV29-1 and TRBJ1-3; maybe TRBD1 (5 bases). CDR3 length: 17 amino acids. Germline CDR1 and CDR2: SQVTM and ANQGSEA. V was shortened by 2 bases and J by 2 bases, with 19 bases between the two germline ends. The CDR3 loop reads CSVESNPMTGAGNTIYF. The CDR3 DNA is TGCAGCGTTGAATCTAATCCCATGACGGGGGCTGGAAACACCATATATTTT. Looking up the rest from reference TRBV29-1 and TRBJ1-3 gives the full variable domain: SAVISQKPSRDICQRGTSLTIQCQVDSQVTMMFWYRQQPGQSLTLIATANQGSEATYESGFVIDKFPISRPNLTFSTLTVSNMSPEDSSIYLCSVESNPMTGAGNTIYFGEGSWLTVV.

A single count supports this clone. V and J are TRBV5-1 and TRBJ1-1, with TRBD1 matching 7 bases. Germline CDR1 SGHRS, CDR2 YFSETQ. The junction had 6 bases not matched to a gene; V was cut back by 4 bases and J by 3 bases. This CDR3 has 14 amino acids. CDR3: CASSVGQADTEAFF. CDR3 nucleotide sequence: TGCGCCAGCAGCGTAGGACAGGCCGACACTGAAGCTTTCTTT.

The rearrangement joins TRBV29-1 to TRBJ2-2, with TRBD1 matching over 7 bases. V trimming: 5 bases; J trimming: 4 bases; junction bases outside the gene matches: 4. Germline lookup yields CDR1 SQVTM and CDR2 ANQGSEA. This CDR3 spans 13 amino acids. The CDR3 DNA sequence: TGCAGCGTTCGGGCAGGGGGCACCGGGGAGCTGTTTTTT. This encodes CSVRAGGTGELFF.